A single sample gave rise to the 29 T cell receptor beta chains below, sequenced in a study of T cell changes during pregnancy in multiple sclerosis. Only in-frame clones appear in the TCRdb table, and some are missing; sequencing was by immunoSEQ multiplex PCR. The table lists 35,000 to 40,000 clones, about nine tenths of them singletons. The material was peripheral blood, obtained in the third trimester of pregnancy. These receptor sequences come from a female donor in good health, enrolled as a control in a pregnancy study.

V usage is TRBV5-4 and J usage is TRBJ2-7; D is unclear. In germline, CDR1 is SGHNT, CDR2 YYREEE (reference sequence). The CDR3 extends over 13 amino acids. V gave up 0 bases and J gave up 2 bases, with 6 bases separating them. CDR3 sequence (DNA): TGTGCCAGCAGCTTGGACGGTGCCTACGAGCAGTACTTC. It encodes CASSLDGAYEQYF. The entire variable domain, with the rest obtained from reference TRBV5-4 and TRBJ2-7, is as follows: ETGVTQSPTHLIKTRGQQVTLRCSSQSGHNTVSWYQQALGQGPQFIFQYYREEENGRGNFPPRFSGLQFPNYSSELNVNALELDDSALYLCASSLDGAYEQYFGPGTRLTVT.

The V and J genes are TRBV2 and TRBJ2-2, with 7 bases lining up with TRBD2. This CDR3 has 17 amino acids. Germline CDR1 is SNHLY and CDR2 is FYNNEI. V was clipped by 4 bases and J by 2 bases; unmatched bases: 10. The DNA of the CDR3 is TGTGCCAGCAGTGGGGCCATAAGCGGGGCCAACACCGGGGAGCTGTTTTTT. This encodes CASSGAISGANTGELFF.

CDR3 in DNA: TGTGCCAGCAGGGCCAGGGACTACAGCACAGATACGCAGTATTTT. Translation: CASRARDYSTDTQYF. The chain is built from TRBV14 and TRBJ2-3, with TRBD2 matching over 7 bases. V was pared by 6 bases and J by 0 bases, with 6 bases of the junction left unmatched. CDR1 and CDR2 (germline): SGHDN, FVKESK. The CDR3 sequence is 15 residues long.

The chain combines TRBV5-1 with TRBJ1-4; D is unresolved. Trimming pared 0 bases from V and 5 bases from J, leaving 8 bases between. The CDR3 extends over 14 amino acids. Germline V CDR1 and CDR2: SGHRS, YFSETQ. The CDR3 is CASSLDRENEKLFF. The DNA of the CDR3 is TGCGCCAGCAGCTTGGACAGAGAGAATGAAAAACTGTTTTTT.

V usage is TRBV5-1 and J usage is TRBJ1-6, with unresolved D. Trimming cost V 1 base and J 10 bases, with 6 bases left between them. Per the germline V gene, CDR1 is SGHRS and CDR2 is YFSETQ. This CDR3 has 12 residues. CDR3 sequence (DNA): TGCGCCAGCAGCTTGTCGGGGTCACCCCTCCACTTT. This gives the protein CASSLSGSPLHF.

The CDR3 loop is CASSPRRRGPDTGELFF. CDR3 sequence (DNA): TGTGCCAGCTCACCACGACGTAGGGGCCCGGACACCGGGGAGCTGTTTTTT. The chain carries TRBV18 and TRBJ2-2, with a weak D call TRBD1 (5 bases). With 1 base removed from V and 3 bases from J, the gap between germline ends came to 15 bases. Germline-derived CDR1 and CDR2 are KGHSH and LQKENI. The CDR3 spans 17 residues.

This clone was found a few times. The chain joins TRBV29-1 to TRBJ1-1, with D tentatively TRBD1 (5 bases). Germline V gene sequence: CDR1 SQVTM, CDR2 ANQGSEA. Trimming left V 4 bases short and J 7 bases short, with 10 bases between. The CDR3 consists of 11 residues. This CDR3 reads CSVVGPVEAFF. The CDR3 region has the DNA TGCAGCGTTGTGGGGCCAGTTGAAGCTTTCTTT.

The chain's CDR3 is CASSPDSLYEQYF. The CDR3 DNA reads TGTGCCAGCAGCCCTGACAGCCTCTACGAGCAGTACTTC. The chain recombines TRBV7-3 with TRBJ2-7; possible D gene TRBD1, 5 bases. The CDR3 is made up of 13 amino acids. Looked up from germline, CDR1 is SGHTA and CDR2 is FQGTGA. V lost 5 bases and J lost 3, with 11 bases in between.

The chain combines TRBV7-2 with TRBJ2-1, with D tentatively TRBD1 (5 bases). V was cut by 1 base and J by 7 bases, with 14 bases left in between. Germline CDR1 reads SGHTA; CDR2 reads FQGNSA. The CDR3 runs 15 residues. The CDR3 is CASSLGLRVENEQFF. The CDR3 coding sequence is TGTGCCAGCAGCTTAGGGCTCAGGGTAGAAAATGAGCAGTTCTTC.

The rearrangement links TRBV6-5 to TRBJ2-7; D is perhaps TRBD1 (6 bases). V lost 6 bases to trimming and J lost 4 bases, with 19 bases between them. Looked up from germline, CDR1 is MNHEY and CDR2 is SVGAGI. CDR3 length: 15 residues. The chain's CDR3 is CASRTPGQGRYEQYF. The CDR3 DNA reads TGTGCCAGCAGGACGCCCGGGCAGGGGAGATACGAGCAGTACTTC.

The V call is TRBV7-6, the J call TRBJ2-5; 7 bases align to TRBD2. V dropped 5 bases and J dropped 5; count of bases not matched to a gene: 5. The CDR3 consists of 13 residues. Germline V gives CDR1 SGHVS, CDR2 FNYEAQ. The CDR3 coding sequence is TGTGCCAGCAGCCCGGGGGGAGGGGAGACCCAGTACTTC. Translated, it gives CASSPGGGETQYF.

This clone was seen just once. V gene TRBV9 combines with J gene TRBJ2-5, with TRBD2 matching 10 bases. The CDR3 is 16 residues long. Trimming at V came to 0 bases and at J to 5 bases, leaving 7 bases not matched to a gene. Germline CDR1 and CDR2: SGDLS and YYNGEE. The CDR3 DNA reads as TGTGCCAGCAGCGTAGGGAATAGCGGGGGGTGGGAGACCCAGTACTTC. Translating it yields CASSVGNSGGWETQYF.

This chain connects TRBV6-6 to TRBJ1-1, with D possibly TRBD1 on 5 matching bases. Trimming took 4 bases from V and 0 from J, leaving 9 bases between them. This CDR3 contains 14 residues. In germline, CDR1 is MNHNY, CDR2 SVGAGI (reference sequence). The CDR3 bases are TGTGCCAGCAGTTCGGGGGGTTTGAACACTGAAGCTTTCTTT. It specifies CASSSGGLNTEAFF.

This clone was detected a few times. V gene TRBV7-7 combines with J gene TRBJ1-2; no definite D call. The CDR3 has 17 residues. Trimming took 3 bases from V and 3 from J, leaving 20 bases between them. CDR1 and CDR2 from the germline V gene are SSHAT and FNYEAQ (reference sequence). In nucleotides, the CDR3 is TGTGCCAGCAGCTTCACACGTAGCGAGGATCCCCACTATGGCTACACCTTC. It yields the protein CASSFTRSEDPHYGYTF.

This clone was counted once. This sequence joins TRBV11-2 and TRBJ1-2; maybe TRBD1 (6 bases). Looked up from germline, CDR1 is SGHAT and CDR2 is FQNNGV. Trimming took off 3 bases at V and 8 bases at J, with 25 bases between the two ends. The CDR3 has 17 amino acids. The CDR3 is CASSLGLPGQGEGGYTF. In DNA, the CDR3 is TGTGCCAGCAGCTTGGGGTTGCCGGGACAAGGAGAAGGCGGCTACACCTTC.

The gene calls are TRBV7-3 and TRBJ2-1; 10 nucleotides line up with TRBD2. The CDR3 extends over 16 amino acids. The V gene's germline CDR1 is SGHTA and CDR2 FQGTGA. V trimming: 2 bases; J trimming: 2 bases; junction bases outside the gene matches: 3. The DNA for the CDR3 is TGTGCCAGCAGCTTAGACCTAGCGGGGGCCTACAATGAGCAGTTCTTC. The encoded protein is CASSLDLAGAYNEQFF.

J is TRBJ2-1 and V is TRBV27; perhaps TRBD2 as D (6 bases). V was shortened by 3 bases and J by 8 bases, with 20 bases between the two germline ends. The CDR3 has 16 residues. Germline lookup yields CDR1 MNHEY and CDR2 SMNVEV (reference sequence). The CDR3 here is CASSFGGTQVLYEQFF. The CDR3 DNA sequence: TGTGCCAGCAGTTTTGGGGGGACGCAGGTCCTATATGAGCAGTTCTTC.

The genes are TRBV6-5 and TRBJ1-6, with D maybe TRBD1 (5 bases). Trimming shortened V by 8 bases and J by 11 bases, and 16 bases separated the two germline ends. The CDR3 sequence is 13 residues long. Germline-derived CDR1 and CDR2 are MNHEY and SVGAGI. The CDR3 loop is CASRGSFVTPLHF. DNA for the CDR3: TGTGCCAGCCGGGGGAGTTTTGTTACACCCCTCCACTTT.

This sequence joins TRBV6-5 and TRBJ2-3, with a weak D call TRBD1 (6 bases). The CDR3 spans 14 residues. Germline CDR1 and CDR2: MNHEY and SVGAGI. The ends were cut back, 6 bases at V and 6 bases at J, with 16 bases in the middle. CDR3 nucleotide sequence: TGTGCCAGCAGACCCTTGGGGGCCGCCGATACGCAGTATTTT. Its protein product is CASRPLGAADTQYF.

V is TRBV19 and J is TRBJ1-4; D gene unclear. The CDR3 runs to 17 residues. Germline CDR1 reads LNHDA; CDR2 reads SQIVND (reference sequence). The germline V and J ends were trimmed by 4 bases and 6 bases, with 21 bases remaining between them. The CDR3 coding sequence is TGTGCCAGTAGTAATGGGTTTGAGGGTTCGGTTGATGAAAAACTGTTTTTT. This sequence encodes CASSNGFEGSVDEKLFF.

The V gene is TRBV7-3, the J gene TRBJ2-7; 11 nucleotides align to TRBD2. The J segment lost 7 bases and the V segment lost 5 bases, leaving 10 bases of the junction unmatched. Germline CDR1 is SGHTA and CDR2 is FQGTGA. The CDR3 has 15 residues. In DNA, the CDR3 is TGTGCCAGCAGCCCCTCCGGACTAGCGGGTTATGAGCAGTACTTC. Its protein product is CASSPSGLAGYEQYF.

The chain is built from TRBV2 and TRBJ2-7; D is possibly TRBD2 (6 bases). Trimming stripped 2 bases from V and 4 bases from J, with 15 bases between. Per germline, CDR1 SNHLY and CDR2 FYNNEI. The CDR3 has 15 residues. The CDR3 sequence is CASSELLGGRYEQYF. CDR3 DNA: TGTGCCAGCAGTGAATTGCTGGGGGGAAGATACGAGCAGTACTTC.

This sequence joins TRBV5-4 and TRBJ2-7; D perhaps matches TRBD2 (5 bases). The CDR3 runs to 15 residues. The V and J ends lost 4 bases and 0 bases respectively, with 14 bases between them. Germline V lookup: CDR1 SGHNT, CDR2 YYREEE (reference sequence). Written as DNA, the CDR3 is TGTGCCAGCAGCCACGGAGGCTCGGGCTCCTACGAGCAGTACTTC. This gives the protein CASSHGGSGSYEQYF. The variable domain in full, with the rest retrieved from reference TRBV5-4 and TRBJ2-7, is ETGVTQSPTHLIKTRGQQVTLRCSSQSGHNTVSWYQQALGQGPQFIFQYYREEENGRGNFPPRFSGLQFPNYSSELNVNALELDDSALYLCASSHGGSGSYEQYFGPGTRLTVT.

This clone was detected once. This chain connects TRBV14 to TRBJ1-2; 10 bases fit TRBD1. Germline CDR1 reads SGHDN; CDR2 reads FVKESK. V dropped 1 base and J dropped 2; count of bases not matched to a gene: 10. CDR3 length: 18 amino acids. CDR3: CASSQALRDRGTNYGYTF. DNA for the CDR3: TGTGCCAGCAGCCAAGCCCTCCGGGACAGGGGTACAAACTATGGCTACACCTTC.

CDR3 bases: TGTGCCAGCAGCCTTGACAGGGGAAACTATGGCTACACCTTC. It encodes CASSLDRGNYGYTF. The J gene is TRBJ1-2, the V gene TRBV7-3, with 8 bases that match TRBD1. This CDR3 is 14 amino acids long. Germline V lookup: CDR1 SGHTA, CDR2 FQGTGA. V trimming: 5 bases; J trimming: 2 bases; junction bases outside the gene matches: 4.

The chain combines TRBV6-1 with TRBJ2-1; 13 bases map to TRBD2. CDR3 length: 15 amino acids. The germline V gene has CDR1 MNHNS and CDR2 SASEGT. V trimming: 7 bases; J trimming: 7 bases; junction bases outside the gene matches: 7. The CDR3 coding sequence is TGTGCCAGCAATCCACTAGCGGGGGGGCATAATGAGCAGTTCTTC. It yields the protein CASNPLAGGHNEQFF.

The DNA for the CDR3 is TGTGCCAGCAGTCAGGGACTAGAGATGGATACGCAGTATTTT. This sequence encodes CASSQGLEMDTQYF. The J gene is TRBJ2-3, the V gene TRBV28, with 8 bases matching TRBD2. The germline gives CDR1 MDHEN, CDR2 SYDVKM. CDR3 length: 14 amino acids. Trimming removed 5 bases from V and 6 bases from J; junction bases left unmatched: 7.

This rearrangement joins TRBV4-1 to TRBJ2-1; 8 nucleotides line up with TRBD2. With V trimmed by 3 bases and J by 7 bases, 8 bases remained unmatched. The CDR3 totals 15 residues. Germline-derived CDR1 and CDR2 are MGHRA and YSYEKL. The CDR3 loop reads CASSHLSGVGNEQFF. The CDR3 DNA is TGCGCCAGCAGCCATCTTAGCGGGGTGGGTAATGAGCAGTTCTTC.

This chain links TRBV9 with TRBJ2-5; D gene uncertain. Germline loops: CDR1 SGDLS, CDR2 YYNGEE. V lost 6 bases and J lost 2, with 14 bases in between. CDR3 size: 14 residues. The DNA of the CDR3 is TGTGCCAGCACCAAGAGGTTAGGACAAGAGACCCAGTACTTC. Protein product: CASTKRLGQETQYF.